A single TCR beta chain is shown here with its context. This sample was taken from a study of blood T cell repertoires in COVID-19. In the study overall: From the United States, Italy and Spain came samples of acute and convalescent COVID-19. T cells, B-cell-depleted T cells, or PBMCs provided the cDNA or gDNA that served as material.

Authors' methods: Quantification of nucleated cells was approximated via reference gene primer amplification. Clones were sequenced by immunoSEQ multiplex PCR, and TCRdb holds only the in-frame ones, with some missing. V and J calls and clone size follow that table, whereas D and trimming were derived from the DNA. The sample records 150,000 to 180,000 clones, 91% being singletons. CDR3 length equals 15 residues. Germline CDR1 LGHDT, CDR2 YNNKEL (reference sequence). V lost 3 bases, J lost 4 bases, and 6 bases stayed unmatched. The sample was peripheral blood. This clonotype originated in a middle-aged man with acute or convalescent COVID-19. This chain joins TRBV3-1 (or the pseudogene TRBV3-2) and TRBJ1-1; TRBD1 matches 9 bases. CDR3 sequence: CASSQAGTGPTEAFF. CDR3 coding DNA: TGTGCCAGCAGCCAGGCCGGGACAGGGCCCACTGAAGCTTTCTTT.